A single count supports the clone carrying this T cell receptor beta chain. The same CDR3 also results from other DNA sequences found in this sample. This sample was taken from a study of blood T cell repertoires in COVID-19. Study-wide context: Italy, Spain and the United States were the sources of the convalescent and acute COVID-19 samples. T cells, B-cell-depleted T cells, or PBMCs provided the cDNA or gDNA that served as material.

Profiled with immunoSEQ multiplex PCR; TCRdb holds only in-frame clones, not every one. Of 250,000 or so clones in the sample, more than 80% were seen once. This receptor was taken from a woman aged 25-40 years with acute COVID-19. The sample was PBMCs or T cells enriched from blood (not recorded which).

This chain's CDR3 is CSVVTGGQETQYF. The CDR3 nucleotides read TGCAGCGTTGTGACAGGGGGCCAAGAGACCCAGTACTTC. The J gene is TRBJ2-5, the V gene TRBV29-1; 9 bases fit TRBD1. This CDR3 contains 13 residues. Germline V gene data show CDR1 as SQVTM and CDR2 as ANQGSEA. The V and J ends lost 4 bases and 1 base, in that order; junction bases with no gene match: 1.